Included here is one T cell receptor (beta chain) sequence, with context. This sample is drawn from a study of blood T cell repertoires in COVID-19. For the study at large: T cells, B-cell-depleted T cells, or PBMCs provided the cDNA or gDNA that served as material.

Original processing notes: Researchers report that nucleated cell counts were estimated from reference gene primer amplification. TCRdb's copy holds only in-frame clones and misses some; the assay was immunoSEQ multiplex PCR. The DNA was the basis for D and trimming; V, J and clone size are from that table. Of more than 200,000 clones listed, about 89% are singletons. Residents of under 25 US areas, aged about 18 to 95 years, made up the participants. The germline CDR1 and CDR2 sequences are KGHSH and LQKENI. The V and J ends lost 1 base and 0 bases respectively, with 9 bases between them. The CDR3 totals 15 residues.

Sequencing input: PBMCs or T cells enriched from blood (not recorded which). This rearrangement joins TRBV18 to TRBJ1-2; D is uncertain. This TCR derives from a woman aged 25-40 years who had recovered from COVID-19. Here the CDR3 reads CASSPQSPANYGYTF. The CDR3, as DNA: TGTGCCAGCTCACCACAATCCCCAGCTAACTATGGCTACACCTTC.